The 4 T cell receptor beta chains below were found in one sample sequenced in a study of blood T cells in healthy people across ages. Together with a sample-barcoded 5' primer, a J-beta primer mix was included in a second PCR lasting about 6 to 11 cycles. TCRdb reprocessed the 5' RACE reads with MiXCR, giving one entry per CDR3 protein. The sample lists hundreds of thousands of distinct CDR3 sequences; 60% to 80% were seen once. What was sequenced was blood. The source is a man aged 30 to 45 in good health.

In nucleotides, the CDR3 is TGTGCCAGCAGCTTGAACTGGGCCCCCTACGAGCAGTACTTC. Its translation is CASSLNWAPYEQYF. The rearrangement joins TRBV5-6 to TRBJ2-7, with D unclear. Germline assignment: CDR1 SGHDT and CDR2 YYEEEE. The V end was cut by 1 base, the J end by 2 bases, with 10 bases between. This CDR3 is 14 amino acids long.

This clonotype was observed a handful of times. This chain links TRBV20-1 with TRBJ1-6; D unresolved. V was cut by 3 bases and J by 3 bases, with 9 bases left in between. Per the germline V gene, CDR1 is DFQATT and CDR2 is SNEGSKA (reference sequence). The CDR3 has 14 amino acids. Written as DNA, the CDR3 is TGCAGTGCTAGTCGGCAGGACTATAATTCACCCCTCCACTTT. This encodes CSASRQDYNSPLHF.

This clonotype was picked up a small number of times. The V and J genes are TRBV7-2 and TRBJ2-7, with no clear D. Germline V gene lookup returns CDR1 SGHTA and CDR2 FQGNSA. Trimming took 6 bases from V and 0 from J, leaving 15 bases between them. This CDR3 contains 15 residues. The CDR3 DNA is TGTGCCAGCAGTTTACAGAGGACCCTCTCCTACGAGCAGTACTTC. Amino acids: CASSLQRTLSYEQYF. Full variable domain (outside the CDR3, taken from reference TRBV7-2 and TRBJ2-7): GAGVSQSPSNKVTEKGKDVELRCDPISGHTALYWYRQSLGQGLEFLIYFQGNSAPDKSGLPSDRFSAERTGGSVSTLTIQRTQQEDSAVYLCASSLQRTLSYEQYFGPGTRLTVT.

There are many counts of this clonotype. The rearrangement links TRBV10-3 to TRBJ2-7; possibly TRBD1 for D (5 bases). The germline V gene encodes CDR1 ENHRY and CDR2 SYGVKD. V dropped 3 bases and J dropped 1 base, with 10 bases sitting between them. This CDR3 has 14 residues. CDR3 loop: CAISEGHLSYEQYF. CDR3 sequence (DNA): TGTGCCATCAGTGAAGGACACCTATCCTACGAGCAGTACTTC.